This T cell receptor (beta chain) was retrieved from a study of OX40 agonist ivuxolimab in advanced cancers. Whole-study context: In this trial design, patients received ivuxolimab intravenously at 0.01 to 10 mg/kg every 2 weeks. The dose-escalation cohort had hepatocellular carcinoma, melanoma, renal cell or head and neck cancer. General observations from the study: Mean expanded clone counts were higher in CD8+ than CD4+ T cells.

The germline CDR1 and CDR2 sequences are SEHNR and FQNEAQ (reference sequence). V was clipped by 4 bases and J by 3 bases, with 10 bases between them. The length of the CDR3 is 13 residues. The repertoire was sequenced with immunoSEQ multiplex PCR; TCRdb's copy has only in-frame clones and lacks some. This table holds thousands of clones, 68% found once. Any history of autoimmune disease or systemic immunosuppression disqualified patients. A note on this clone: Its antigen is unknown.

The rearrangement links TRBV7-9 to TRBJ2-7, with D tentatively TRBD1 or TRBD2 (5 bases each). This receptor was identified in an adult with an advanced solid tumor such as melanoma, head and neck, liver or kidney cancer. Sample: CD4+ or CD8+ T cells sorted from blood, taken in a trial of the OX40 agonist ivuxolimab. CDR3 loop: CASSSGPNYEQYF. The CDR3 DNA reads as TGTGCCAGCAGCTCGGGACCAAACTACGAGCAGTACTTC.